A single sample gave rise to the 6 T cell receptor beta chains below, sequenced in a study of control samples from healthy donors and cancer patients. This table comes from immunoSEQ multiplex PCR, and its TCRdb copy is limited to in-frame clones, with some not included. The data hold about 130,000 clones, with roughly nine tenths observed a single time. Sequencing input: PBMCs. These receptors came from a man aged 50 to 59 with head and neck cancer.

CDR3 region: CASSQGGLASTDTQYF. The CDR3 coding sequence is TGCGCCAGCAGCCAAGGGGGACTAGCTAGCACAGATACGCAGTATTTT. The chain combines TRBV4-1 with TRBJ2-3, with 9 bases matching TRBD2. Germline V gene data show CDR1 as MGHRA and CDR2 as YSYEKL. Trimming at V came to 1 base and at J to 0 bases, leaving 2 bases not matched to a gene. The CDR3 extends over 16 amino acids.

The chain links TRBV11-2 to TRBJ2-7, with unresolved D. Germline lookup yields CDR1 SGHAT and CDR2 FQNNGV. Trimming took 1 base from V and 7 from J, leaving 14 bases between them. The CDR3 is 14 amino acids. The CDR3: CASSLGFSSLEQYF. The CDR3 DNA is TGTGCCAGCAGCTTAGGGTTTAGCTCCTTGGAGCAGTACTTC. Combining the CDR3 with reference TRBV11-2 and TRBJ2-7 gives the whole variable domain EAGVAQSPRYKIIEKRQSVAFWCNPISGHATLYWYQQILGQGPKLLIQFQNNGVVDDSQLPKDRFSAERLKGVDSTLKIQPAKLEDSAVYLCASSLGFSSLEQYFGPGTRLTVT.

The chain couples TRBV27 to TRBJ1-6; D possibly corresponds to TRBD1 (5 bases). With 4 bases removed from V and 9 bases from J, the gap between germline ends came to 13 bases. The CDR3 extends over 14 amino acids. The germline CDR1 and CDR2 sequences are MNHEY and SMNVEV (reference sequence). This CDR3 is CASSSPGVSSPLHF. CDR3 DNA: TGTGCCAGCAGTTCCCCGGGGGTTAGTTCACCCCTCCACTTT.

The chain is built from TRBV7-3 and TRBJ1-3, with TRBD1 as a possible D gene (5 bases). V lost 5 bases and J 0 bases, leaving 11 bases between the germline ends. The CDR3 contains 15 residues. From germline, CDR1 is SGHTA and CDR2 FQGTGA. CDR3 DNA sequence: TGTGCCAGCAGCACCGACAGCCGCTCTGGAAACACCATATATTTT. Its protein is CASSTDSRSGNTIYF.

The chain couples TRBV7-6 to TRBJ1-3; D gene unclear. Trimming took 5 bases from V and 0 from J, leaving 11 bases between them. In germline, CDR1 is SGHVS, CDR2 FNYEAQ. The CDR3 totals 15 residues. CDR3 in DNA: TGTGCCAGCAGCGCATATAGCCCCTCTGGAAACACCATATATTTT. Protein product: CASSAYSPSGNTIYF.

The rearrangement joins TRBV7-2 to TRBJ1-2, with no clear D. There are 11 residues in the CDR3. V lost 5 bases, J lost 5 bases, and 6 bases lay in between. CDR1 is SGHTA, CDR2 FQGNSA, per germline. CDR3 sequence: CASSATYGYTF. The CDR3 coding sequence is TGTGCCAGCAGCGCGACTTATGGCTACACCTTC.